The next 22 T cell receptor beta chains were all read from a single sample in a study of response to subunit inactivated influenza vaccine. One entry per CDR3 protein, called by TCRdb with MiXCR from the RT-PCR reads. The table has roughly 710,000 distinct CDR3 sequences, around 13% seen once. This sample comprised PBMCs from blood, obtained around 15 days before vaccination. The receptors were gathered from a man aged 50-59 years who received an inactivated influenza vaccine.

The chain combines TRBV20-1 with TRBJ2-3; 12 bases agree with TRBD2. The CDR3 sequence is 15 residues long. V dropped 1 base and J dropped 8; count of bases not matched to a gene: 7. Germline CDR1 is DFQATT and CDR2 is SNEGSKA (reference sequence). The CDR3 loop reads CSARVASGGGPTQYF. The CDR3 DNA reads TGCAGTGCTAGAGTGGCTAGCGGGGGGGGGCCTACGCAGTATTTT.

This clonotype was observed a few times. The chain has TRBV5-1 and TRBJ2-5, with D tentatively TRBD1 (5 bases). V shed 4 bases and J shed 0 bases, with 10 bases lying between them. The germline V gene has CDR1 SGHRS and CDR2 YFSETQ. The CDR3 sequence is 14 residues long. This CDR3 reads CASSLIGDQETQYF. Written as DNA, the CDR3 is TGCGCCAGCAGCCTCATAGGGGACCAAGAGACCCAGTACTTC.

In the case of this clonotype: An end of the junction differs from the germline gene, which may be a read error. The rearrangement joins TRBV28 to TRBJ2-3; D remains ambiguous. Germline loops: CDR1 MDHEN, CDR2 SYDVKM. This CDR3 spans 12 amino acids. In DNA, the CDR3 is TGTGCCAGCAAAACTGTTGCAGATACGCAGTGTTTT. Encoded protein: CASKTVADTQCF.

This clonotype was counted ten times or more. The rearrangement links TRBV21-1 to TRBJ2-3; whether TRBD1, the table's D call, matches the DNA was not checked. TRBV21-1 represents a pseudogene. The CDR3 runs 15 residues. Here the CDR3 DNA reads TGTGCCACCGGGGTAGGACCTTACACCCCAGATACGCAGTATTTT. Translating it yields CATGVGPYTPDTQYF.

This clonotype was recorded a few times. V usage is TRBV27 and J usage is TRBJ2-7; D may match TRBD1 or TRBD2 (5 bases each). Trimming left V 11 bases short and J 5 bases short, with 25 bases between. Germline V gene sequence: CDR1 MNHEY, CDR2 SMNVEV (reference sequence). This CDR3 has 15 amino acids. The CDR3 spells CADRGGWGSFNEQYF. The CDR3 DNA reads as TGTGCCGACAGAGGTGGTTGGGGGAGCTTCAACGAGCAGTACTTC.

The chain carries TRBV7-9 and TRBJ2-7; D is ambiguous. V was clipped by 6 bases and J by 3 bases, with 18 bases between them. This CDR3 has 15 amino acids. Per germline, CDR1 SEHNR and CDR2 FQNEAQ (reference sequence). CDR3: CASSSRTTSIYEQYF. The DNA for the CDR3 is TGTGCCAGCAGTTCCAGGACCACCTCAATCTACGAGCAGTACTTC.

On this clonotype: At one end, the junction sequence differs from germline, possibly due to a read error. This chain connects TRBV28 to TRBJ1-1; D remains unclear. This CDR3 spans 10 amino acids. Germline V CDR1 and CDR2: MDHEN, SYDVKM. The CDR3 protein is CGVGNTEAFF. The DNA for the CDR3 is TGCGGCGTCGGGAACACTGAAGCTTTCTTT.

J is TRBJ1-2 and V is TRBV12-3 or TRBV12-4; D is possibly TRBD1 (6 bases). With 5 bases removed from V and 6 bases from J, the gap between germline ends came to 16 bases. The CDR3 runs to 14 residues. CDR3 sequence (DNA): TGTGCCAGCAGTCCCACCGGCCAGGGGCATGGCTACACCTTC. The encoded protein is CASSPTGQGHGYTF.

This clonotype was recorded many times. The chain carries TRBV12-3 or TRBV12-4 and TRBJ2-6, with D tentatively TRBD1 or TRBD2 (5 bases each). This CDR3 has 17 amino acids. V was pared by 3 bases and J by 0 bases, with 12 bases between. Here the CDR3 DNA reads TGTGCCAGCAGTTTTCGGGACCTTCTCTCTGGGGCCAACGTCCTGACTTTC. It specifies CASSFRDLLSGANVLTF.

This chain joins TRBV18 and TRBJ1-1, with D unresolved. CDR1 is KGHSH and CDR2 is LQKENI in the germline V gene. This CDR3 comprises 15 residues. Trimming removed 3 bases from V and 6 bases from J, with 17 bases in between. CDR3 amino acids: CASSPNPGIRSEAFF. CDR3 coding DNA: TGTGCCAGCTCACCGAACCCGGGTATTCGGTCTGAAGCTTTCTTT.

The V and J genes are TRBV20-1 and TRBJ2-7, with TRBD1 identical over 12 bases. The V gene end was trimmed by 5 bases and the J gene end by 7 bases; junction bases not matched to a gene: 12. This CDR3 comprises 15 residues. Germline CDR1 DFQATT, CDR2 SNEGSKA (reference sequence). The CDR3 region is CSALLPGQGAGEQYF. CDR3 coding DNA: TGCAGTGCTTTGCTACCGGGACAGGGGGCTGGGGAGCAGTACTTC.

This clonotype was counted at least ten times. The chain has TRBV15 and TRBJ2-2; 7 nucleotides line up with TRBD2. CDR3 length equals 17 residues. Germline V CDR1 and CDR2: LNHNV, YYDKDF (reference sequence). Germline trimming cut 0 bases from V and 1 base from J; bases unmatched to any gene: 5. CDR3 bases: TGTGCCACCAGCAGAGATTGGAGCGGGATGAACACCGGGGAGCTGTTTTTT. Amino acid sequence: CATSRDWSGMNTGELFF.

Only a few counts were recorded for this clonotype. The rearrangement joins TRBV6-2 or TRBV6-3 to TRBJ2-1; TRBD2 matches at 11 bases. With 0 bases clipped from V and 0 bases from J, the junction kept 13 bases outside the gene matches. There are 21 residues in the CDR3. Per germline, CDR1 MNHEY and CDR2 SVGEGT. The DNA of the CDR3 is TGTGCCAGCAGTTACTCGGCCCTAGCGGGGGGACTAAGGAGCTCCTACAATGAGCAGTTCTTC. This encodes CASSYSALAGGLRSSYNEQFF.

This clonotype has more than one count but fewer than ten. V gene TRBV20-1 combines with J gene TRBJ2-1; 9 bases match TRBD2. Looked up from germline, CDR1 is DFQATT and CDR2 is SNEGSKA (reference sequence). This CDR3 is built from 14 residues. Trimming at V came to 5 bases and at J to 8 bases, leaving 10 bases not matched to a gene. The CDR3 sequence is CSAGGLARGHEQFF. DNA for the CDR3: TGCAGTGCTGGGGGACTAGCCCGAGGGCATGAGCAGTTCTTC.

The chain couples TRBV19 to TRBJ2-1; 14 nucleotides match TRBD2. Germline CDR1 and CDR2: LNHDA and SQIVND (reference sequence). CDR3 size: 15 residues. Germline trimming cut 9 bases from V and 4 bases from J; bases unmatched to any gene: 5. The DNA of the CDR3 is TGTGCCAGCCGGACTAGCGGGAGGTCTTACAATGAGCAGTTCTTC. It yields the protein CASRTSGRSYNEQFF.

This chain joins TRBV7-2 and TRBJ2-1; D is uncertain. This CDR3 comprises 14 residues. The germline V gene encodes CDR1 SGHTA and CDR2 FQGNSA. The V and J ends lost 0 bases and 2 bases respectively, with 5 bases between them. CDR3 sequence (DNA): TGTGCCAGCAGCTTAGCGCTACCCTACAATGAGCAGTTCTTC. Amino acid sequence: CASSLALPYNEQFF.

This clonotype showed up just a few times. The chain couples TRBV19 to TRBJ1-5, with 11 bases aligning to TRBD1. Trimming took 6 bases from V and 6 from J; bases not matched to a gene: 1. This CDR3 is built from 13 residues. Germline CDR1 and CDR2: LNHDA and SQIVND (reference sequence). The CDR3 nucleotides are TGTGCCAGTAGAGGACAGGGGGCTCAGCCCCAGCATTTT. This gives the protein CASRGQGAQPQHF.

This clonotype was picked up many times. The chain joins TRBV11-2 to TRBJ2-1; the match to TRBD2 covers 7 bases. Germline-derived CDR1 and CDR2 are SGHAT and FQNNGV. The CDR3 runs to 16 residues. With 1 base clipped from V and 4 bases from J, the junction kept 7 bases outside the gene matches. CDR3 nucleotide sequence: TGTGCCAGCAGCTTAGGCAGGGAGGGGATATACAATGAGCAGTTCTTC. It translates to CASSLGREGIYNEQFF.

This clonotype was detected only a few times. The chain joins TRBV10-3 to TRBJ1-1; 9 nucleotides align to TRBD1. J lost 3 bases, V lost 8 bases, and 1 base had no gene match. Per the germline V gene, CDR1 is ENHRY and CDR2 is SYGVKD. The CDR3 is made up of 12 amino acids. DNA of the CDR3: TGTGCCATCCGACAGGGGGACACTGAAGCTTTCTTT. Its translation: CAIRQGDTEAFF.

There are many counts of this clonotype. The chain links TRBV7-2 to TRBJ1-1; possibly TRBD1 for D (5 bases). Trimming cost V 3 bases and J 1 base, with 9 bases left between them. This CDR3 contains 14 residues. The germline gives CDR1 SGHTA, CDR2 FQGNSA. The CDR3 bases are TGTGCCAGCAGCTTGGGGACGGGGAACACTGAAGCTTTCTTT. This translates into CASSLGTGNTEAFF.

This clonotype appeared a few times. The J gene is TRBJ2-5, the V gene TRBV5-1; tentatively, D is TRBD2 (6 bases). Germline assignment: CDR1 SGHRS and CDR2 YFSETQ. CDR3 length: 13 amino acids. V gave up 5 bases and J gave up 2 bases, with 10 bases separating them. The CDR3 nucleotides read TGCGCCAGCAGACGGGACTTACAAGAGACCCAGTACTTC. It specifies CASRRDLQETQYF.

This clonotype was detected a few times. V usage is TRBV2 and J usage is TRBJ2-1; the D gene is possibly TRBD2 (5 bases). Trimming removed 7 bases at V and 8 bases at J, with 9 bases between. From germline, CDR1 is SNHLY and CDR2 FYNNEI. CDR3 length: 11 residues. CDR3 residues: CASTGLYEQFF. In nucleotides, the CDR3 is TGTGCCAGCACTGGACTCTATGAGCAGTTCTTC.